The 5 T cell receptor beta chains in this list originate from one sample, sequenced in a study of CD8 T cells in ankylosing spondylitis. MiXCR was run by TCRdb on the 5' RACE reads, yielding one entry per CDR3 protein. The sample shows about 170,000 distinct CDR3 sequences, around 18% of them seen only once. The sequenced material came from blood, either unsorted or a sorted T cell fraction (not recorded which). The source of these receptors is a male donor with ankylosing spondylitis or in good health (not recorded which).

This clonotype was seen more than once but under ten times. The rearrangement uses TRBV5-1 and TRBJ1-2; 9 bases are shared with TRBD1. V was clipped by 0 bases and J by 6 bases; unmatched bases: 0. The CDR3 runs 13 residues. In germline, CDR1 is SGHRS, CDR2 YFSETQ. The CDR3: CASSLDRGHGYTF. The CDR3 DNA is TGCGCCAGCAGCTTGGACAGGGGGCATGGCTACACCTTC.

This clonotype has only one observation. The chain is built from TRBV29-1 and TRBJ1-1; weak D call: TRBD1 (5 bases). V was pared by 4 bases and J by 4 bases, with 10 bases between. Germline CDR1 is SQVTM and CDR2 is ANQGSEA. This CDR3 comprises 12 residues. The CDR3 loop is CSVGSGGTEAFF. CDR3 DNA: TGCAGCGTTGGATCGGGGGGCACTGAAGCTTTCTTT.

This clonotype was seen a handful of times. The rearrangement joins TRBV30 to TRBJ1-1; D gene unclear. There are 11 residues in the CDR3. V was clipped by 1 base and J by 10 bases, with 10 bases between them. Germline CDR1 reads GTSNPN; CDR2 reads SVGIG (reference sequence). The CDR3 spells CAWSGTRPAFF. CDR3 DNA sequence: TGTGCCTGGAGTGGGACGCGCCCAGCTTTCTTT.

This clonotype was recorded at least ten times. The chain links TRBV24-1 to TRBJ2-3; TRBD2 aligns across 11 bases. Germline-derived CDR1 and CDR2 are KGHDR and SFDVKD. This CDR3 is 16 amino acids long. The ends lost 3 bases at V and 4 bases at J; junction bases unmatched: 5. The CDR3 coding sequence is TGTGCCACCAGTGATCCTACTAGCGGGAGAGCAGATACGCAGTATTTT. Amino acids: CATSDPTSGRADTQYF.

This clonotype was counted many times. The CDR3 protein is CASSYSGDTQYF. CDR3 coding DNA: TGTGCCAGCAGTTACTCAGGAGATACGCAGTATTTT. The gene calls are TRBV7-9 and TRBJ2-3; D ambiguous. The CDR3 runs to 12 residues. In germline, CDR1 is SEHNR, CDR2 FQNEAQ (reference sequence). V was trimmed by 6 bases and J by 5 bases, leaving 9 bases between them.